This TCR beta chain was identified in a study of blood T cell repertoires in COVID-19. In germline, CDR1 is MRHNA, CDR2 SNTAGT. The CDR3 loop spans 15 amino acids. With V trimmed by 3 bases and J by 5 bases, 6 bases remained unmatched. This clone was observed a few times. Participants spanned ages about 18 to 90 years and resided in about 24 US areas. Clones were sequenced by immunoSEQ multiplex PCR, and TCRdb holds only the in-frame ones, with some missing. The sample holds about 270,000 clones, 85% to 90% seen once. This chain uses TRBV6-4 with TRBJ2-5; TRBD2 agrees at 10 bases. This TCR derives from a woman in her late teens or twenties who had recovered from COVID-19. The sample taken for sequencing was PBMCs or T cells enriched from blood (not recorded which). The CDR3 region is CASSERAGGLETQYF. CDR3 coding DNA: TGTGCCAGCAGTGAACGAGCGGGGGGGCTGGAGACCCAGTACTTC.